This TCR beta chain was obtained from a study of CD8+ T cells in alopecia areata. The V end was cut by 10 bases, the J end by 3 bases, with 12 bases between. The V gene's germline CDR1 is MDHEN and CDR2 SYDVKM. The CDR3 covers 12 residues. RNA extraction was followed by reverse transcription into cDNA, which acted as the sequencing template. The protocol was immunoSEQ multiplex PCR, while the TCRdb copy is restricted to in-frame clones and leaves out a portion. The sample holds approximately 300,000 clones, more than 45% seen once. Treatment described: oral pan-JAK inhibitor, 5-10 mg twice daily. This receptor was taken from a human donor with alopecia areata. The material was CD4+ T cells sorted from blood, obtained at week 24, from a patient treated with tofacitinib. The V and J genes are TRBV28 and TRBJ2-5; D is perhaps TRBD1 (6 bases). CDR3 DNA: TGTGCCACCATTGACAGGAAAGAGACCCAGTACTTC. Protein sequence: CATIDRKETQYF.